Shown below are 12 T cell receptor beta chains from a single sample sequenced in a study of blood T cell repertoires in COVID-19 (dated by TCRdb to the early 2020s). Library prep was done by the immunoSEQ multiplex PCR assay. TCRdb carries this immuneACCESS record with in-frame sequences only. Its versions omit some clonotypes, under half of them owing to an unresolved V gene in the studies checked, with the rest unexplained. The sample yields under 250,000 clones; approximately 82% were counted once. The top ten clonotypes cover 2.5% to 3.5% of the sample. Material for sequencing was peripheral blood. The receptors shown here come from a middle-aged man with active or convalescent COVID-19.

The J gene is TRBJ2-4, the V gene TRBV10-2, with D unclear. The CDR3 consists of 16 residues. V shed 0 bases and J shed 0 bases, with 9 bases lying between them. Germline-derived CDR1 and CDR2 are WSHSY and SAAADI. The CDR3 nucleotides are TGCGCCAGCAGTGAGTCCCTACTATTAGCCAAAAACATTCAGTACTTC. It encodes CASSESLLLAKNIQYF.

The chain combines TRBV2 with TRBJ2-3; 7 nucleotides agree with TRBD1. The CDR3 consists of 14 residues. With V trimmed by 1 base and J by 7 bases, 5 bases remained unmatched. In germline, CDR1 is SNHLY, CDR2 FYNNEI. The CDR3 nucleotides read TGTGCCAGCAGTGAAGGACAGGGTGATTATACGCAGTATTTT. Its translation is CASSEGQGDYTQYF.

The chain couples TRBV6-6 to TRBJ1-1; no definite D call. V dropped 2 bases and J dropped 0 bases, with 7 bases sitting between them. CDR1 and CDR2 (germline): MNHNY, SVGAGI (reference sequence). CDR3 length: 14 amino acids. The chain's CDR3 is CASSYPGMNTEAFF. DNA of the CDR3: TGTGCCAGCAGTTACCCGGGAATGAACACTGAAGCTTTCTTT.

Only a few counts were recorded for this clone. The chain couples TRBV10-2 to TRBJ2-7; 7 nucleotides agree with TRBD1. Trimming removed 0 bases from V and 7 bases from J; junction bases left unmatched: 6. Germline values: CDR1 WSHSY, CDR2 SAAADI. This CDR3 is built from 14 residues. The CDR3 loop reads CASSESQGLGEQYF. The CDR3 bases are TGCGCCAGCAGTGAGTCACAGGGGTTGGGGGAGCAGTACTTC.

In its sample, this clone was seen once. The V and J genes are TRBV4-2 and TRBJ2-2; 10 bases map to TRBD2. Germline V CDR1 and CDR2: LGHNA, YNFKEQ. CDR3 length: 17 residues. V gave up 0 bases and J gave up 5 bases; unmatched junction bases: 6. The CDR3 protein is CASSQDGTSGKTGELFF. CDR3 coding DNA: TGTGCCAGCAGCCAAGACGGAACTAGCGGGAAGACCGGGGAGCTGTTTTTT.

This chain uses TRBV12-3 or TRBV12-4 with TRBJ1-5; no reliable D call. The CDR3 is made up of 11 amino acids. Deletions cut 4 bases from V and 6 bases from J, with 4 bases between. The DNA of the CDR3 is TGTGCCAGCAGTTCCTCTCAGCCCCAGCATTTT. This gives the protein CASSSSQPQHF.

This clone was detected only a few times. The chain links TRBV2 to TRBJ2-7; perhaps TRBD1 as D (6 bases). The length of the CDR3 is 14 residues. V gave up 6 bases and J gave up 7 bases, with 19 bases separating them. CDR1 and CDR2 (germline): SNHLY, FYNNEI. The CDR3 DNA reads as TGTGCCAGCAGGTCAGGGGACAACCTCGGGGAGCAGTACTTC. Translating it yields CASRSGDNLGEQYF.

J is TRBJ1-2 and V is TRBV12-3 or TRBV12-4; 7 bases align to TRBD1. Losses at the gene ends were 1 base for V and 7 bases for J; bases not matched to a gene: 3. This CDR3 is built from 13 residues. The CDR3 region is CASSLGTGGGYTF. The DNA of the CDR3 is TGTGCCAGCAGTTTAGGGACAGGCGGTGGCTACACCTTC.

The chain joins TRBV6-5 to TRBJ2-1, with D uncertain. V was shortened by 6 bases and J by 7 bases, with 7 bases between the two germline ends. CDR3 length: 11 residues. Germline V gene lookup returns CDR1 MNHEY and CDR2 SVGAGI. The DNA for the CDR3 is TGTGCCAGCAGGTCGGTGAATGAGCAGTTCTTC. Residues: CASRSVNEQFF.

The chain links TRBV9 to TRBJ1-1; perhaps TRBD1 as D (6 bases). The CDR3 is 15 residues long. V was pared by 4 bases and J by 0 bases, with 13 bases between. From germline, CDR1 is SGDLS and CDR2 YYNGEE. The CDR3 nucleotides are TGTGCCAGCAGCCCCGTGGGACACGTGAACACTGAAGCTTTCTTT. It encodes CASSPVGHVNTEAFF.

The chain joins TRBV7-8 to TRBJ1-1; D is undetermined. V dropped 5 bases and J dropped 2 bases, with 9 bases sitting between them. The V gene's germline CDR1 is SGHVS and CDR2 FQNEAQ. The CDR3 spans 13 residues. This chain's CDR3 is CASSRGSNTEAFF. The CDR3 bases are TGTGCCAGCAGCCGCGGTAGTAACACTGAAGCTTTCTTT.

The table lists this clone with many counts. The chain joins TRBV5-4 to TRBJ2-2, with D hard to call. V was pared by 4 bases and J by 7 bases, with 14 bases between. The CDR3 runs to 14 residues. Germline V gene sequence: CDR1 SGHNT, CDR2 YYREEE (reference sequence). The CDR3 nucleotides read TGTGCCAGCAGCCTACGGTTGGTTGGCGGGGAGCTGTTTTTT. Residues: CASSLRLVGGELFF.